This TCR beta chain emerged from a study of shared clonotypes between healthy human individuals. Study summary: Researchers assigned three CD4 naive, three CD4 memory, two CD8 naive and one CD8 memory plate to each donor.

CD8 cells classed as naive were CD45RO-negative and positively selected for CCR7, excluding terminally differentiated effector memory CD45RA+ cells. The study enrolled healthy HIV-negative adults without recent acute infections or vaccinations as donors. V dropped 0 bases and J dropped 3; count of bases not matched to a gene: 5. The CDR3 extends over 15 amino acids. The assay was carried out at the deep level. Assay used: immunoSEQ multiplex PCR; TCRdb lists only in-frame clones, some missing. The repertoire holds about 1,900,000 clones, roughly 94% seen once, with 1% to 1.5% in the top ten. General study points: Naive subsets generally exceeded memory subsets in estimated richness.

Points on this clone: The antigen remains unidentified.

The chain carries TRBV5-3 and TRBJ2-7; 8 positions match TRBD1. Being an ORF, TRBV5-3 has a function that is uncertain. The specimen was naive CD8+ T cells sorted from blood. This clonotype was sampled from a man between 18 and 29 years old in good health. CDR3 DNA sequence: TGTGCCAGAAGCTTGGTGGGACAGGTCGGCTACGAGCAGTACTTC. Protein: CARSLVGQVGYEQYF.